A selection of T cell receptor beta chains follows, all from one sample in a study of blood T cell repertoires in COVID-19. Sequencing used immunoSEQ multiplex PCR; TCRdb keeps in-frame clones, though not all of them. The repertoire holds about 140,000 clones, with 75% to 90% as singletons. The sequenced material came from peripheral blood. The receptors originated from a man aged 65-85 years who had recovered from COVID-19. Each CDR3 is given with its conserved first and last residue. D genes are given only for firm matches. The listing skips clone size in some rows; elsewhere it reads once, few, many or a size class.

>NA|NA|TRBV4-1|TRBJ2-1
CASSQGKTTGDFYNEQFF
TGCGCCAGCAGCCAAGGAAAAACAACAGGAGATTTTTACAATGAGCAGTTCTTC
>TRBD2|many|TRBV2|TRBJ2-1
CASRGLAGSRNNEQFF
TGTGCCAGCAGGGGACTAGCGGGATCCAGGAACAATGAGCAGTTCTTC
>NA|NA|TRBV5-4|TRBJ1-2
CASSWGSAPGYTF
TGTGCCAGCAGCTGGGGCTCTGCTCCTGGCTACACCTTC
>NA|NA|TRBV29-1|TRBJ2-4
CSVEERLVVYF
TGCAGCGTTGAAGAGCGACTAGTAGTGTACTTC
>NA|NA|TRBV5-5|TRBJ2-7
CASSSPGYEQYF
TGTGCCAGCAGCTCCCCGGGCTACGAGCAGTACTTC
>NA|NA|TRBV27|TRBJ2-6
CASSLTAPGGANVLTF
TGTGCCAGCAGTTTAACAGCACCAGGGGGGGCCAACGTCCTGACTTTC
>TRBD2|NA|TRBV7-3|TRBJ2-1
CASSLAGGGGYNEQFF
TGTGCCAGCAGCTTAGCGGGAGGAGGCGGCTACAATGAGCAGTTCTTC
>TRBD2|NA|TRBV7-2|TRBJ2-7
CASSLKGGSGHEQYF
TGTGCCAGCAGCTTAAAGGGCGGGAGTGGCCACGAGCAGTACTTC
>NA|NA|TRBV5-1|TRBJ1-1
CASSGGILNTEAFF
TGCGCCAGCAGCGGGGGGATCTTAAACACTGAAGCTTTCTTT
>TRBD1|NA|TRBV19|TRBJ1-2
CASSGRTGNYGYTF
TGTGCCAGTAGTGGCAGGACAGGGAACTATGGCTACACCTTC
>TRBD2|NA|TRBV29-1|TRBJ2-1
CSVEDKPGLAGVRFNEQFF
TGCAGCGTTGAAGACAAACCGGGACTAGCGGGAGTCAGGTTCAATGAGCAGTTCTTC
>TRBD1|NA|TRBV19|TRBJ2-7
CASSDPGQGYEQYF
TGTGCCAGTAGTGACCCGGGACAGGGCTACGAGCAGTACTTC
>NA|NA|TRBV7-6|TRBJ1-5
CASSLGGRYSNQPQHF
TGTGCCAGCAGCCTGGGGGGGAGGTATAGCAATCAGCCCCAGCATTTT
>TRBD1|NA|TRBV5-6|TRBJ2-2
CASTKTGRNTGELFF
TGTGCCAGCACCAAGACAGGGAGAAACACCGGGGAGCTGTTTTTT
>TRBD2|NA|TRBV7-2|TRBJ2-1
CASSSDSGRADNEQFF
TGTGCCAGCAGCTCTGATAGCGGGAGGGCCGACAATGAGCAGTTCTTC